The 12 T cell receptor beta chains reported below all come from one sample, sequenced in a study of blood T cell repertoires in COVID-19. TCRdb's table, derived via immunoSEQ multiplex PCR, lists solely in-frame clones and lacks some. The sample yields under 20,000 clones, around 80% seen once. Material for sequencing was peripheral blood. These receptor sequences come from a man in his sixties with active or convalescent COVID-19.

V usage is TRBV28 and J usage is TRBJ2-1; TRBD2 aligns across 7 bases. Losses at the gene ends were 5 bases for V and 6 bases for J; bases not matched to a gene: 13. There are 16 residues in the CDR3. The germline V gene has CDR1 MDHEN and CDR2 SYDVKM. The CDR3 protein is CASSPGSGGRGNEQFF. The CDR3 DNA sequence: TGTGCCAGCAGTCCCGGATCGGGGGGTCGAGGCAATGAGCAGTTCTTC.

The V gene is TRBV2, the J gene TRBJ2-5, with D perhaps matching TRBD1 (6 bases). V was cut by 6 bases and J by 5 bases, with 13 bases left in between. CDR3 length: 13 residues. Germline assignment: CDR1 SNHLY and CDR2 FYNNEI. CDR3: CASSNGQRETQYF. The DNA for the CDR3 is TGTGCCAGCAGCAACGGACAGAGGGAGACCCAGTACTTC.

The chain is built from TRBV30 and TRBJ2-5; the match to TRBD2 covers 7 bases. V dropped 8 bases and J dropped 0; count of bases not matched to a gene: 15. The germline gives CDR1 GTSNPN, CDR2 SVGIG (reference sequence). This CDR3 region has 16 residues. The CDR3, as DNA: TGTGCCGGGGGACTAACCTCCAATTCGTACCAAGAGACCCAGTACTTC. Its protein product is CAGGLTSNSYQETQYF.

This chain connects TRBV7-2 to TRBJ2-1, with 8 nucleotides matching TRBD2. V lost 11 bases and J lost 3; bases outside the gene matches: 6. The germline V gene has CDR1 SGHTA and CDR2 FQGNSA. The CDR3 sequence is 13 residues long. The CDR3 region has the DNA TGTGCCGGACGGGGGGGAAACTACAATGAGCAGTTCTTC. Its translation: CAGRGGNYNEQFF.

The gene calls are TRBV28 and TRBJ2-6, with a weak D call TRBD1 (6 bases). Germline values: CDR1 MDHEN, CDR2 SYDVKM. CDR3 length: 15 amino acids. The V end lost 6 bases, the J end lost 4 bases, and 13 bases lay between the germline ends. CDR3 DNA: TGTGCCAGCAGACCCAGGGGATTGGGGGCCAACGTCCTGACTTTC. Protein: CASRPRGLGANVLTF.

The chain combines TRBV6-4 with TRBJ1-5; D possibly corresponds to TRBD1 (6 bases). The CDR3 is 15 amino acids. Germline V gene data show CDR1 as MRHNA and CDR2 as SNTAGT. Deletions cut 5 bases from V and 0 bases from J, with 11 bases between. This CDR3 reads CASSYGQISNQPQHF. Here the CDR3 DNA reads TGTGCCAGCAGTTATGGACAGATTAGCAATCAGCCCCAGCATTTT.

The CDR3 protein is CASSPGGGVGYTF. CDR3 bases: TGTGCCAGCAGCCCGGGGGGAGGGGTTGGCTACACCTTC. The chain joins TRBV27 to TRBJ1-2; a weak D match, TRBD1 (5 bases). Germline loops: CDR1 MNHEY, CDR2 SMNVEV (reference sequence). V was cut by 6 bases and J by 7 bases, with 15 bases left in between. This CDR3 has 13 amino acids.

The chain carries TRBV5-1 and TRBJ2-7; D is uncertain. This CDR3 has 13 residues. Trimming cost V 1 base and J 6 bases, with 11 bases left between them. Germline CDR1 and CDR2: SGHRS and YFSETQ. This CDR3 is CASSLQAPVEQYF. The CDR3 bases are TGCGCCAGCAGCTTGCAGGCTCCGGTCGAGCAGTACTTC.

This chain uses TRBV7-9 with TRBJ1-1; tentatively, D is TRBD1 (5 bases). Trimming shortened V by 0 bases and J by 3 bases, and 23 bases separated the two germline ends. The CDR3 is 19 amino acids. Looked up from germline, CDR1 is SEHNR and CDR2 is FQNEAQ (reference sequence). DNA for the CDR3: TGTGCCAGCAGCTTAGCATTATCGGACACCCTAGTCGTGGACACTGAAGCTTTCTTT. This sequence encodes CASSLALSDTLVVDTEAFF.

As DNA, the CDR3 is TGTGCCAGCCGCGGAAAGAGCACAGATACGCAGTATTTT. Protein sequence: CASRGKSTDTQYF. V is TRBV5-8 and J is TRBJ2-3, with no clear D. This CDR3 is built from 13 residues. Trimming shortened V by 7 bases and J by 0 bases, and 9 bases separated the two germline ends. The V gene's germline CDR1 is SGHTS and CDR2 YDEGEE.

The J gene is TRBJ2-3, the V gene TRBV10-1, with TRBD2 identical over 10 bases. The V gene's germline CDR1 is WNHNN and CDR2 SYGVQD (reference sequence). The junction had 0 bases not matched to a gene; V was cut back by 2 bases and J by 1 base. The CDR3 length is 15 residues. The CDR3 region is CASSETSGGTDTQYF. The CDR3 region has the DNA TGCGCCAGCAGTGAGACTAGCGGGGGCACAGATACGCAGTATTTT.

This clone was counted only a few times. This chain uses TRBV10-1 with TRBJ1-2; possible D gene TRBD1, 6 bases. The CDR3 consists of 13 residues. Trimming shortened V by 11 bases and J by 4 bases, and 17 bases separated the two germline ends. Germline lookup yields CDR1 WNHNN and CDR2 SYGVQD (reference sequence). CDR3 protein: CAANSDSSYGYTF. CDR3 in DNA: TGCGCCGCAAACTCGGACAGCAGCTATGGCTACACCTTC.